The 8 T cell receptor beta chains presented below share a single source sample, sequenced in a study of blood T cells in healthy people across ages. Sample-barcoded 5' priming and a J-beta primer mix drove a second PCR of roughly 7 to 11 cycles. TCRdb itself ran the 5' RACE reads through MiXCR, one entry per CDR3 protein. The profile shows roughly 1.4 million distinct CDR3 sequences, roughly 59% of them singletons. The sample consisted of blood. These receptors all come from a man younger than 35 in good health.

This clonotype has just one count. The genes are TRBV7-9 and TRBJ2-1, with TRBD2 matching 10 bases. The V and J ends lost 6 bases and 5 bases, in that order; junction bases with no gene match: 7. The CDR3 totals 15 residues. Germline CDR1 is SEHNR and CDR2 is FQNEAQ (reference sequence). The CDR3 DNA reads TGTGCCAGCAGGCAGCGGGAGGGTGCCCACAATGAGCAGTTCTTC. This codes for CASRQREGAHNEQFF.

The table lists this clonotype with a few counts. The chain carries TRBV7-2 and TRBJ2-7, with 15 positions matching TRBD2. Germline V gives CDR1 SGHTA, CDR2 FQGNSA. The CDR3 is made up of 17 amino acids. V trimming: 3 bases; J trimming: 2 bases; junction bases outside the gene matches: 5. CDR3 sequence: CASSFRTSGGDTYEQYF. The DNA for the CDR3 is TGTGCCAGCAGCTTCCGGACTAGCGGGGGGGACACCTACGAGCAGTACTTC.

The V and J genes are TRBV3-1 and TRBJ2-1; D not resolved. Germline CDR1 LGHDT, CDR2 YNNKEL (reference sequence). With 1 base removed from V and 7 bases from J, the gap between germline ends came to 5 bases. The CDR3 runs 12 residues. The DNA for the CDR3 is TGTGCCAGCAGCCAAGCCAGAAATGAGCAGTTCTTC. Amino acid sequence: CASSQARNEQFF.

This clonotype was seen only a few times. The J gene is TRBJ2-5, the V gene TRBV7-9; no definite D call. The J call may be mistaken, given a closer DNA end match to TRBJ2-7. The germline V gene has CDR1 SEHNR and CDR2 FQNEAQ (reference sequence). The CDR3 has 13 residues. CDR3 sequence (DNA): TGTGCCAGCAGCGAGCCGCACTCATTCGAGCAGTACTTC. This sequence encodes CASSEPHSFEQYF.

The genes are TRBV2 and TRBJ2-2; 7 nucleotides line up with TRBD1. The V segment lost 6 bases and the J segment 1 base; nucleotides outside the gene matches: 11. Germline lookup yields CDR1 SNHLY and CDR2 FYNNEI. This CDR3 comprises 17 residues. The CDR3 DNA sequence: TGTGCCAGCAGGGGAGACAGGGCGTCAGGGAACACCGGGGAGCTGTTTTTT. It yields the protein CASRGDRASGNTGELFF.

The CDR3 is CASSQVSGPDSPLHF. The DNA for the CDR3 is TGCGCCAGCAGCCAAGTATCGGGGCCGGATTCACCCCTCCACTTT. V gene TRBV4-3 combines with J gene TRBJ1-6; D perhaps matches TRBD1 (5 bases). The CDR3 sequence is 15 residues long. With 1 base removed from V and 8 bases from J, the gap between germline ends came to 12 bases. Germline CDR1 LGHNA, CDR2 YSLEER.

This clonotype was counted once. V is TRBV9 and J is TRBJ1-2, with 7 bases fitting TRBD1. With V trimmed by 1 base and J by 2 bases, 2 bases remained unmatched. The CDR3 runs to 14 residues. Germline values: CDR1 SGDLS, CDR2 YYNGEE. The CDR3 sequence: CASSVTGVNYGYTF. In DNA form, the CDR3 reads TGTGCCAGCAGCGTAACAGGGGTCAACTATGGCTACACCTTC.

This clonotype showed up just a few times. The chain joins TRBV27 to TRBJ2-1; TRBD2 aligns across 10 bases. The germline gives CDR1 MNHEY, CDR2 SMNVEV (reference sequence). Unmatched junction bases numbered 9, after V lost 9 bases and J lost 7 bases. The CDR3 has 14 residues. CDR3 protein: CASSLTSGQNEQFF. CDR3 in DNA: TGTGCCAGTAGTCTGACTAGCGGGCAAAATGAGCAGTTCTTC.